This entry lists 3 T cell receptor beta chains sequenced from one sample in a study of cytomegalovirus exposure and HLA in healthy donors. The PCR had 60 Vbeta and 13 Jbeta primers. Sequencing was performed with immunoSEQ multiplex PCR; in TCRdb, only in-frame clones are kept and a portion is missing. The sample holds about 150,000 clones; roughly 88% are singletons and the top ten take 1.5%. What was sequenced was PBMCs. The receptors were sampled from a woman between 18 and 29 years old in good health and CMV-seronegative.

The V and J genes are TRBV5-1 and TRBJ1-3; maybe TRBD1 (5 bases). The CDR3 spans 15 residues. Germline V gives CDR1 SGHRS, CDR2 YFSETQ. The V end was cut by 3 bases, the J end by 4 bases, with 14 bases between. In nucleotides, the CDR3 is TGCGCCAGCAGCTCGGGAGGGACGCCGGGAAACACCATATATTTT. The encoded protein is CASSSGGTPGNTIYF.

The J gene is TRBJ1-1, the V gene TRBV5-1; D is possibly TRBD1 (6 bases). CDR3 length: 19 residues. CDR1 and CDR2 from the germline V gene are SGHRS and YFSETQ. Trimming shortened V by 0 bases and J by 1 base, and 22 bases separated the two germline ends. The CDR3, as DNA: TGCGCCAGCAGCTTGGTTAAAGCAACCATACTACAGGGGAACACTGAAGCTTTCTTT. This sequence encodes CASSLVKATILQGNTEAFF.

The chain uses TRBV5-6 and TRBJ1-1; D unclear. Trimming shortened V by 3 bases and J by 1 base, and 16 bases separated the two germline ends. The germline gives CDR1 SGHDT, CDR2 YYEEEE. The CDR3 contains 16 residues. The DNA of the CDR3 is TGTGCCAGCAGCTCCTTTCGAGGGCCGGGGAACACTGAAGCTTTCTTT. The encoded protein is CASSSFRGPGNTEAFF.